This TCR beta chain was identified in a study of T-cell memory formation after mild COVID-19. TCRdb reprocessed the 5' RACE reads with MiXCR, giving one entry per CDR3 protein. The sample yields roughly 400,000 distinct CDR3 sequences, roughly 15% seen once. CDR3 length: 14 residues. Germline lookup yields CDR1 SSHAT and CDR2 FNYEAQ (reference sequence). Comments on this clonotype: The junction does not match germline at one end; this may be a read error.

The chain uses TRBV7-7 and TRBJ2-2; tentatively, D is TRBD1 (6 bases). Material: PBMCs or a T cell subset sorted from them (not recorded which). The TCR originated in a man aged 18 to 30 who had mild COVID-19 (a few samples of this study predate the infection). Cell type and time point are not known. The chain's CDR3 is CASSPDSLSGELFF. CDR3 in DNA: TGTGCTAGCAGTCCGGACAGCCTCTCCGGGGAGCTGTTTTTT.